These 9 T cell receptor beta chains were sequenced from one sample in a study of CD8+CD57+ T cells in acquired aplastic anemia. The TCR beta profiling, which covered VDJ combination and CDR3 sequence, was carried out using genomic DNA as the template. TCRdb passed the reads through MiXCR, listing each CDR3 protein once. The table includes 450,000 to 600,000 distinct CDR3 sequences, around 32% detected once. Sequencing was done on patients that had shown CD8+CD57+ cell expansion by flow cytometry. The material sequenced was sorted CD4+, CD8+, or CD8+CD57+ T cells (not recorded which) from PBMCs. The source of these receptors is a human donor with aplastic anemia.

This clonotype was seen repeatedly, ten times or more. The CDR3, as DNA: TGCAGCGTTGCGAGGGGGCCCGATGGCTACACCTTC. Its protein product is CSVARGPDGYTF. The chain is built from TRBV29-1 and TRBJ1-2; 7 nucleotides align to TRBD1. Looked up from germline, CDR1 is SQVTM and CDR2 is ANQGSEA. The V and J ends lost 4 bases and 6 bases, in that order; junction bases with no gene match: 5. The CDR3 is 12 residues long.

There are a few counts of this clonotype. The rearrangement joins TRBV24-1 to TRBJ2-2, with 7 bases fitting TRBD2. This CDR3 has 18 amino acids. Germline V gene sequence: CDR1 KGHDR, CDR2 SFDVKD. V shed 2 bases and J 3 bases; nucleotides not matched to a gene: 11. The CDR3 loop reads CATSDSSGASGDTGELFF. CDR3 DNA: TGTGCCACCAGTGATTCCAGCGGGGCTAGCGGTGACACCGGGGAGCTGTTTTTT.

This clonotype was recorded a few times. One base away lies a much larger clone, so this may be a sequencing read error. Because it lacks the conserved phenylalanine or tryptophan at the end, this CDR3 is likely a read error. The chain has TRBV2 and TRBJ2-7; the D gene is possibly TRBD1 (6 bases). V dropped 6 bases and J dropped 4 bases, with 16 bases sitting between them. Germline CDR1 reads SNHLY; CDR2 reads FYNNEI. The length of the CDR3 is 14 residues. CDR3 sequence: CASSQGQRGYEQYS. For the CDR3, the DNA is TGTGCCAGCAGCCAAGGACAGAGAGGGTACGAGCAGTACTCC.

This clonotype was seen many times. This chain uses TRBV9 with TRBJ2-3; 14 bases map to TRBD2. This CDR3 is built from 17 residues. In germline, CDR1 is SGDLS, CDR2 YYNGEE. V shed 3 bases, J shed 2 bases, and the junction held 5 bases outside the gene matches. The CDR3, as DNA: TGTGCCAGCAGCGGGACTAGCGGGGGGACTAACACAGATACGCAGTATTTT. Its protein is CASSGTSGGTNTDTQYF. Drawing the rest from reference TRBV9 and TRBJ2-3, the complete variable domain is DSGVTQTPKHLITATGQRVTLRCSPRSGDLSVYWYQQSLDQGLQFLIQYYNGEERAKGNILERFSAQQFPDLHSELNLSSLELGDSALYFCASSGTSGGTNTDTQYFGPGTRLTVL.

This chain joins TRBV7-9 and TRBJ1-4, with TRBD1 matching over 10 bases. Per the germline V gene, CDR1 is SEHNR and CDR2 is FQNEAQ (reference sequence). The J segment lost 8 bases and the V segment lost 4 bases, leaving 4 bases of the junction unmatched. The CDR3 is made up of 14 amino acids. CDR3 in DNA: TGTGCCAGCAGCTCCGGACAGGGGGGGGAAAAACTGTTTTTT. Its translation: CASSSGQGGEKLFF. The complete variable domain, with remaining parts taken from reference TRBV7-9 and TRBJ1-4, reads DTGVSQNPRHKITKRGQNVTFRCDPISEHNRLYWYRQTLGQGPEFLTYFQNEAQLEKSRLLSDRFSAERPKGSFSTLEIQRTEQGDSAMYLCASSSGQGGEKLFFGSGTQLSVL.

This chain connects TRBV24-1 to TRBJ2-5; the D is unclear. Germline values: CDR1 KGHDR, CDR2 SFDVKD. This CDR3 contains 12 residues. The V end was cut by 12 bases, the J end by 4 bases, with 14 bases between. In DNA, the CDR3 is TGTGCCTCCACTGACCAGTCAGAGACCCAGTACTTC. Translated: CASTDQSETQYF.

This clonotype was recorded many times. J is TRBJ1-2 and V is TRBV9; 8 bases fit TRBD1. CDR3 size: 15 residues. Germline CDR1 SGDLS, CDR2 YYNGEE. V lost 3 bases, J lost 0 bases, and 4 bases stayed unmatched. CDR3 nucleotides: TGTGCCAGCAGCGCCGCAGGGGGCGCTAACTATGGCTACACCTTC. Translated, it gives CASSAAGGANYGYTF.

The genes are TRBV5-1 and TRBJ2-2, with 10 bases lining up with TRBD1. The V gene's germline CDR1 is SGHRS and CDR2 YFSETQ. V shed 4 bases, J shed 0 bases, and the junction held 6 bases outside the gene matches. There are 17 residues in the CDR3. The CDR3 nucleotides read TGCGCCAGCAGCCTTAGGACAGGGGGACCGAACACCGGGGAGCTGTTTTTT. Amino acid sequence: CASSLRTGGPNTGELFF.

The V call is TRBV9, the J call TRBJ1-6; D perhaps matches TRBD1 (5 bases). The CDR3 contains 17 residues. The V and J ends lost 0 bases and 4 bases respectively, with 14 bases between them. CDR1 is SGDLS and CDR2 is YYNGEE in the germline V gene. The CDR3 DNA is TGTGCCAGCAGCGTAGCAAATCAGGGAGTATATAATTCACCCCTCCACTTT. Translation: CASSVANQGVYNSPLHF.